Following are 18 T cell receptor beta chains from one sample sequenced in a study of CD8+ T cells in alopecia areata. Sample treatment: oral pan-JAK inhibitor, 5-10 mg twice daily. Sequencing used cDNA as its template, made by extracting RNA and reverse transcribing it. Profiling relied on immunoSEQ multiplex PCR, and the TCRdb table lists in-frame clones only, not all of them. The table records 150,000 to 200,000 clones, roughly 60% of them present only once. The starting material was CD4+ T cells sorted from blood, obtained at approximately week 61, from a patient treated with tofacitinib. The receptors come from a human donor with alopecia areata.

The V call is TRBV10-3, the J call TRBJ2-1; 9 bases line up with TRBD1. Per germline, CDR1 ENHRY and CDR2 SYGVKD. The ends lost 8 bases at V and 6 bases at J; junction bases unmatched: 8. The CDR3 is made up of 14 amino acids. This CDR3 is CAIGAADRGNEQFF. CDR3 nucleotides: TGTGCCATCGGGGCAGCGGACAGGGGCAATGAGCAGTTCTTC.

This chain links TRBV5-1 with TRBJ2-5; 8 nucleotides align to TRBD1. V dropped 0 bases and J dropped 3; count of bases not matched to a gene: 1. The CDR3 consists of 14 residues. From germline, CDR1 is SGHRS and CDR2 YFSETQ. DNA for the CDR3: TGCGCCAGCAGCTTGGCGGGACAGGAAGAGACCCAGTACTTC. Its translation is CASSLAGQEETQYF.

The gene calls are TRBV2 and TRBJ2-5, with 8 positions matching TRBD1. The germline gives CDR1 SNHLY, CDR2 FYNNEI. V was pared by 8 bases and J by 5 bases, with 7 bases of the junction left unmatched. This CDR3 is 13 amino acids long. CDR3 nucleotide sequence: TGTGCCAGCCCGGACAGGGACAGGGAGACCCAGTACTTC. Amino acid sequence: CASPDRDRETQYF.

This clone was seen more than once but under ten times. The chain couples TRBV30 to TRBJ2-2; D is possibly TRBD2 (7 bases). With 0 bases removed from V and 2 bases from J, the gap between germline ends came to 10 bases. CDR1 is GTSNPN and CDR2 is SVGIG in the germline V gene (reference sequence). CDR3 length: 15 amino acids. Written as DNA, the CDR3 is TGTGCCTGGAGTGTGCGGGGGCCCAACACCGGGGAGCTGTTTTTT. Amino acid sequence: CAWSVRGPNTGELFF. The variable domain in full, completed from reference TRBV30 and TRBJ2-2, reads SQTIHQWPATLVQPVGSPLSLECTVEGTSNPNLYWYRQAAGRGLQLLFYSVGIGQISSEVPQNLSASRPQDRQFILSSKKLLLSDSGFYLCAWSVRGPNTGELFFGEGSRLTVL.

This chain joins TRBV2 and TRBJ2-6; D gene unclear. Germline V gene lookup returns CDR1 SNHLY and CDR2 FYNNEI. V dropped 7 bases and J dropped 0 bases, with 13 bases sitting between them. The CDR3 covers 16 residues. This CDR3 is CASTRAPTSGANVLTF. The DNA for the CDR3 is TGTGCCAGCACCAGAGCCCCGACCTCTGGGGCCAACGTCCTGACTTTC.

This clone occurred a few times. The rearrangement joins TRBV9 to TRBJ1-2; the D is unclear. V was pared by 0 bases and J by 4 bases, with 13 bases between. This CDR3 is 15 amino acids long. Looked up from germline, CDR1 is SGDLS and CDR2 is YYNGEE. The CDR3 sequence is CASSVARGTTYGYTF. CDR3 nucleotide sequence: TGTGCCAGCAGCGTAGCGCGGGGAACCACCTATGGCTACACCTTC.

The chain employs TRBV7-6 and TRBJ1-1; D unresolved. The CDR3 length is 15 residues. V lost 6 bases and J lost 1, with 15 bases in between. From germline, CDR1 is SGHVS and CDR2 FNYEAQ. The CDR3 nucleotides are TGTGCCAGCAGGGCTAGGGTAGGAGCGAACACTGAAGCTTTCTTT. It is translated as CASRARVGANTEAFF.

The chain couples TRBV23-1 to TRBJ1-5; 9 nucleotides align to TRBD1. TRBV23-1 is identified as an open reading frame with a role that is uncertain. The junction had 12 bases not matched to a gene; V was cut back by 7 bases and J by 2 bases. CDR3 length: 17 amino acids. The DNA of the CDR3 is TGCGCCAGCACTCCCTCAGCGGGGACAGGGTGCAATCAGCCCCAGCATTTT. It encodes CASTPSAGTGCNQPQHF.

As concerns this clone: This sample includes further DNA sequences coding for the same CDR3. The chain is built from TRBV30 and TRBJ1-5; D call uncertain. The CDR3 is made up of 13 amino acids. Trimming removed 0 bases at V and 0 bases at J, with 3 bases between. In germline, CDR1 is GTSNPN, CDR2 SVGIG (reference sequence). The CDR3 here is CAWSVDSNQPQHF. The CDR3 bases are TGTGCCTGGAGTGTAGATAGCAATCAGCCCCAGCATTTT.

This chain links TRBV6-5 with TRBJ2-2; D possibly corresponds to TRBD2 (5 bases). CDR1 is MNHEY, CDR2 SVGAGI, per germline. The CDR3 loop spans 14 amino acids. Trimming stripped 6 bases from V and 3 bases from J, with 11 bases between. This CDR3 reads CASRRGRHTGELFF. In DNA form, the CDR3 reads TGTGCCAGCAGGCGAGGGCGGCACACCGGGGAGCTGTTTTTT.

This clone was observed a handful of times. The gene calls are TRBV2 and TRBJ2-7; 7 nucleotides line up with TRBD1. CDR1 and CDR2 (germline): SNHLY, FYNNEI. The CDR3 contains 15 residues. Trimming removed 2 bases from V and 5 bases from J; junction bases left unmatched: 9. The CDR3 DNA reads TGTGCCAGCAGTGAATTCGGGACAGTAGTCGACGAGCAGTACTTC. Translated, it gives CASSEFGTVVDEQYF. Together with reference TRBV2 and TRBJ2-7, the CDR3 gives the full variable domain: EPEVTQTPSHQVTQMGQEVILRCVPISNHLYFYWYRQILGQKVEFLVSFYNNEISEKSEIFDDQFSVERPDGSNFTLKIRSTKLEDSAMYFCASSEFGTVVDEQYFGPGTRLTVT.

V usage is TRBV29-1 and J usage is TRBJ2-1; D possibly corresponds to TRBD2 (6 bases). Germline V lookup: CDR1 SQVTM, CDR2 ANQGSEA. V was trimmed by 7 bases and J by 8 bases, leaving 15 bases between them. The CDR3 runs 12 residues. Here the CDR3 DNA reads TGCAGCGCCCACTCAACGGGAGATGAGCAGTTCTTC. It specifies CSAHSTGDEQFF.

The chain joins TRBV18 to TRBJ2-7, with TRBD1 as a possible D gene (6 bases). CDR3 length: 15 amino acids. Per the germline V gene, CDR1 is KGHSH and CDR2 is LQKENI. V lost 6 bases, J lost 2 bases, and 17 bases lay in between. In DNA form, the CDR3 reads TGTGCCAGCTCCAGATCCCAGGGGTCGGCCTACGAGCAGTACTTC. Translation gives CASSRSQGSAYEQYF.

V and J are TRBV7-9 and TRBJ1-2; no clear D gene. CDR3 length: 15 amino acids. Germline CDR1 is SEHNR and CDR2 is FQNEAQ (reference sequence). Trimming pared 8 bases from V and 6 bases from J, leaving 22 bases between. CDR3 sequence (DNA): TGTGCCAGCTCGTTGCGGGAGTCTAGGGCAGATGGCTACACCTTC. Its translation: CASSLRESRADGYTF. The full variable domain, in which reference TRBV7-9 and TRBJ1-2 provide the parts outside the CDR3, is DTGVSQNPRHKITKRGQNVTFRCDPISEHNRLYWYRQTLGQGPEFLTYFQNEAQLEKSRLLSDRFSAERPKGSFSTLEIQRTEQGDSAMYLCASSLRESRADGYTFGSGTRLTVV.

CDR3 loop: CASSFIPGNSGANVLTF. The CDR3, as DNA: TGTGCCAGCAGCTTTATTCCAGGGAACTCTGGGGCCAACGTCCTGACTTTC. This sequence joins TRBV11-3 and TRBJ2-6; TRBD1 might be the D (5 bases). Germline V CDR1 and CDR2: SGHNT, YENEEA. The CDR3 covers 17 residues. Trimming stripped 3 bases from V and 0 bases from J, with 12 bases between.

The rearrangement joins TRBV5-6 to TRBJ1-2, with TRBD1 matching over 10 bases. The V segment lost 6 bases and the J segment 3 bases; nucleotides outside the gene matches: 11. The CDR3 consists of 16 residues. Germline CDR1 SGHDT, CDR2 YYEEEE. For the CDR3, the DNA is TGTGCCAGCACCCTTCAGGGACAGGGGTTCGACTATGGCTACACCTTC. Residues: CASTLQGQGFDYGYTF.

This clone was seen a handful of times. The CDR3 DNA follows: TGTGCCAGCAGTTCGGGGTATAGCACAGATACGCAGTATTTT. As protein: CASSSGYSTDTQYF. The chain couples TRBV6-5 to TRBJ2-3, with D possibly matching TRBD2 (5 bases). V was trimmed by 4 bases and J by 0 bases, leaving 8 bases between them. This CDR3 has 14 amino acids. The germline CDR1 and CDR2 sequences are MNHEY and SVGAGI.

DNA of the CDR3: TGTGCCAGCAGCGGAGAGGCGGTCTCCTACGAGCAGTACTTC. Encoded protein: CASSGEAVSYEQYF. This chain connects TRBV9 to TRBJ2-7; no clear D. CDR3 length: 14 amino acids. The V and J ends lost 3 bases and 0 bases respectively, with 10 bases between them. CDR1 is SGDLS, CDR2 YYNGEE, per germline.